This T cell receptor beta chain emerged from a study of blood T cell repertoires in COVID-19 (TCRdb year 2020). Some background on the complete study: Collaborator samples came from the United States, Italy and Spain and covered acute and convalescent phases of COVID-19. Nearly every sample came with metadata listing a de-identified subject ID, COVID-19 status, age in years and sex. Samples were obtained from the ongoing ImmuneRACE study (first 160 participants) and from 1,200 or so subjects provided by 6 global collaborators. Where available, HLA class I and class II types were taken from metadata supplied by the sample provider and were not determined by assay-based typing. The repertoires were released in a freely available public database intended as a resource for research on the immune response to SARS-CoV-2. The material from the prospective study consisted of cDNA or gDNA derived from T cells, B-cell-depleted T cells, or PBMCs. Subjects who had been exposed to COVID-19, were actively infected with it, or had recovered from it provided the deeply sampled blood TCRbeta repertoires that made up the dataset. Summary of the overall study and its limitations: The quantity of clinical and demographic metadata differed by source and by participant and was supplied without curation.

Of note for this clone: Its cognate antigen has yet to be identified. No per-base quality is available; no much larger clone lies one base away.

After removal of 2 bases from V and 13 bases from J, the junction retains 10 bases not matched to a gene. CDR1 SQVTM and CDR2 ANQGSEA were looked up in the germline V gene. Reading from cysteine to phenylalanine, the CDR3 counts 13 amino acids. The retained sequence is limited to the CDR3, 39 bases, with the frame set at the first base. Each collaborating institution followed its own protocols to collect whole blood in K2EDTA tubes. For TCRbeta analysis, collaborator samples were shipped as frozen whole blood, as isolated PBMCs, or as DNA extracted from either sample type. TCRbeta CDR3 regions were amplified from genomic DNA by means of the immunoSEQ Assay, a bias-controlled multiplex PCR. The study's own analysis went as follows. The number of nucleated cells in each sample was estimated from the amplification of reference gene primers within the assay. To quantify the absolute abundance of each unique TCRbeta CDR3 rearrangement, sequence reads were collapsed and filtered. For each sample, productive Simpson clonality was calculated as the square root of Simpson's diversity index across productive rearrangements. The immuneACCESS repertoire file appears here via TCRdb, limited to in-frame rearrangements. These files lack a portion of the clones; in checked studies, under half of the deficit traces to unresolved V genes, and the cause of the others is not known. The V and J calls and clone size are taken from that table; D and trimming were inferred from the DNA. Within this sample are around 130,000 clones, with about 83% of them counted one time only. The ten largest make up approximately 8.7% of the sample.

In this chain, TRBV29-1 is recombined with TRBJ2-1; 8 bases in between match TRBD2. Specimen: peripheral blood. The receptor's source is a man aged 40-50 years with active or convalescent COVID-19. The CDR3 corresponds to CSVEPGGGLFQFF. Here is the DNA: TGCAGCGTTGAACCCGGGGGGGGCCTGTTCCAGTTCTTC.